The next 10 T cell receptor beta chains were all read from a single sample in a study of T cells in Graves' hyperthyroidism and ophthalmopathy. TCR beta CDR3 region amplification was performed from RNA transcripts. Initially, a first-round RT-PCR of the TCR CDR3 employed the HTBI primer set. TCRdb independently ran MiXCR on the multiplex PCR reads; one entry per CDR3 protein. Of 50,000 to 60,000 distinct CDR3 sequences listed, around 48% are singletons. The source material was blood. These receptors all stem from a woman aged 25-40 years with Graves' ophthalmopathy.

Ten or more counts support this clonotype. The chain uses TRBV7-9 and TRBJ2-7, with D tentatively TRBD2 (6 bases). The CDR3 loop spans 14 amino acids. CDR1 SEHNR and CDR2 FQNEAQ come from the germline V gene (reference sequence). Trimming shortened V by 5 bases and J by 4 bases, and 15 bases separated the two germline ends. The CDR3 DNA reads TGTGCCAGCAGCCTGGCGGCCGGGAGTTACGAGCAGTACTTC. Translation gives CASSLAAGSYEQYF.

This clonotype was observed many times. This chain joins TRBV28 and TRBJ2-5, with D possibly being TRBD1 (5 bases). Germline CDR1 is MDHEN and CDR2 is SYDVKM. Trimming cost V 6 bases and J 5 bases, with 13 bases left between them. The CDR3 runs 13 residues. The CDR3 sequence is CASRRQGYETQYF. CDR3 DNA: TGTGCCAGCAGGCGTCAGGGATACGAGACCCAGTACTTC.

The chain uses TRBV24-1 and TRBJ1-2; no clear D gene. The CDR3 is 12 residues long. V lost 4 bases and J lost 8, with 10 bases in between. CDR1 and CDR2 (germline): KGHDR, SFDVKD. The CDR3 DNA reads TGTGCCACCAGTGACCACGACACAGGCTACACCTTC. This translates into CATSDHDTGYTF.

The chain joins TRBV2 to TRBJ1-1; 7 nucleotides line up with TRBD1. V lost 4 bases, J lost 5 bases, and 10 bases stayed unmatched. CDR1 is SNHLY, CDR2 FYNNEI, per germline. The CDR3 sequence is 15 residues long. This CDR3 reads CASSVHRGAGTEAFF. The DNA for the CDR3 is TGTGCCAGCAGTGTACACAGGGGAGCAGGGACTGAAGCTTTCTTT.

This clonotype was seen many times. A read error may be the cause here, since a much bigger clone is one base away. The rearrangement joins TRBV7-9 to TRBJ2-7; 9 nucleotides align to TRBD2. Germline CDR1 and CDR2: SEHNR and FQNEAQ (reference sequence). CDR3 length: 15 amino acids. V was clipped by 4 bases and J by 6 bases; unmatched bases: 10. CDR3 in DNA: TGTGCCAGCAGCTATGCTGGGCGGGAGGGGAGCGAGCAGTACTTC. Its translation is CASSYAGREGSEQYF.

The V gene is TRBV9, the J gene TRBJ2-3; possible D gene TRBD1, 6 bases. Germline lookup yields CDR1 SGDLS and CDR2 YYNGEE. The CDR3 runs 14 residues. V lost 10 bases and J lost 2, with 17 bases in between. This CDR3 is CADSSGTSTDTQYF. The CDR3 DNA reads TGTGCCGACAGCTCAGGGACATCCACAGATACGCAGTATTTT.

In its sample, this clonotype was seen many times. This chain uses TRBV20-1 with TRBJ2-1, with TRBD1 matching over 9 bases. The CDR3 covers 14 residues. V lost 2 bases to trimming and J lost 7 bases; unmatched junction nucleotides: 6. Germline loops: CDR1 DFQATT, CDR2 SNEGSKA (reference sequence). The CDR3 DNA reads as TGCAGTGCTAGATTCGACAGGGGGGTAAATGAGCAGTTCTTC. It is translated as CSARFDRGVNEQFF.

V is TRBV5-5 and J is TRBJ1-6; no firm D call. The germline CDR1 and CDR2 sequences are SGHKS and YYEKEE (reference sequence). Deletions cut 0 bases from V and 3 bases from J, with 7 bases between. CDR3 length: 15 residues. CDR3 nucleotide sequence: TGTGCCAGCAGCTTGGACGGCGGCTATAATTCACCCCTCCACTTT. It is translated as CASSLDGGYNSPLHF.

This clonotype was recorded at least ten times. This sequence may be a read error, since a much larger clone differs from it by one base. The rearrangement links TRBV10-3 to TRBJ1-5; a weak D match, TRBD1 (6 bases). Germline V gene data show CDR1 as ENHRY and CDR2 as SYGVKD. Trimming left V 8 bases short and J 4 bases short, with 12 bases between. The CDR3 consists of 13 residues. As DNA, the CDR3 is TGTGCCATCGGAACAGGGTTGAATCAGCCCCAGCATTTT. This encodes CAIGTGLNQPQHF.

With regard to this clonotype: A much more abundant neighbour one base away suggests this may be a read error. CDR3 sequence: CASSYQWTGGHSNQLQHF. Here the CDR3 DNA reads TGTGCCAGCAGTTACCAGTGGACAGGGGGCCACAGCAATCAGCTCCAGCATTTT. The chain links TRBV6-6 to TRBJ1-5, with 11 bases that match TRBD1. Germline CDR1 is MNHNY and CDR2 is SVGAGI (reference sequence). There are 18 residues in the CDR3.